The next 11 T cell receptor beta chains were all read from a single sample in a study of T cells in tumors after PD-1 blockade. The protocol was immunoSEQ multiplex PCR, while the TCRdb copy is restricted to in-frame clones and leaves out a portion. The sample includes approximately 15,000 clones, over 80% of them seen just once. This sample comprised PBMCs, obtained after anti-PD-1 treatment. These receptors were taken from a human donor with basal cell carcinoma.

The V and J genes are TRBV3-1 (or the pseudogene TRBV3-2) and TRBJ2-1; D gene ambiguous. The CDR3 runs to 16 residues. Germline lookup yields CDR1 LGHDT and CDR2 YNNKEL (reference sequence). V shed 3 bases and J shed 0 bases, with 12 bases lying between them. The DNA of the CDR3 is TGTGCCAGCAGCCAGAATAGTCCGATCTCCTACAATGAGCAGTTCTTC. Translating gives CASSQNSPISYNEQFF.

The chain has TRBV12-3 or TRBV12-4 and TRBJ2-2; D is unclear. V was trimmed by 7 bases and J by 4 bases, leaving 10 bases between them. The CDR3 spans 13 residues. The CDR3 is CASTPWGTGELFF. The DNA of the CDR3 is TGTGCCAGCACACCCTGGGGCACCGGGGAGCTGTTTTTT.

This chain uses TRBV6-2 or TRBV6-3 with TRBJ2-1; 11 bases agree with TRBD2. CDR3 length: 15 amino acids. The J segment lost 7 bases and the V segment lost 5 bases, leaving 7 bases of the junction unmatched. The germline V gene has CDR1 MNHEY and CDR2 SVGEGT. The CDR3 region has the DNA TGTGCCAGCAGTCTCCAGGTAGCGGGGGGGAATGAGCAGTTCTTC. This translates into CASSLQVAGGNEQFF.

The chain uses TRBV27 and TRBJ1-2; D not certain. The CDR3 spans 14 residues. Looked up from germline, CDR1 is MNHEY and CDR2 is SMNVEV (reference sequence). V dropped 0 bases and J dropped 1 base, with 6 bases sitting between them. The CDR3 is CASSLSAFNYGYTF. CDR3 coding DNA: TGTGCCAGCAGTTTATCAGCTTTTAACTATGGCTACACCTTC.

The chain recombines TRBV19 with TRBJ1-1, with TRBD1 identical over 7 bases. The CDR3 is made up of 13 amino acids. CDR1 is LNHDA and CDR2 is SQIVND in the germline V gene (reference sequence). V gave up 5 bases and J gave up 3 bases; unmatched junction bases: 3. The DNA for the CDR3 is TGTGCCAGTAGTGCCGACAGGGACACTGAAGCTTTCTTT. Its protein is CASSADRDTEAFF.

The V call is TRBV5-1, the J call TRBJ2-3; 8 nucleotides align to TRBD1. Germline V gene sequence: CDR1 SGHRS, CDR2 YFSETQ. The CDR3 contains 16 residues. V shed 0 bases and J 3 bases; nucleotides not matched to a gene: 6. In nucleotides, the CDR3 is TGCGCCAGCAGCTTGGGCCCTGACAGGGGTACAGATACGCAGTATTTT. It codes for CASSLGPDRGTDTQYF.

In nucleotides, the CDR3 is TGTGCCAGCAGTTTATCCCCCCGGGACGGTGGCTACGAGCAGTACTTC. Protein sequence: CASSLSPRDGGYEQYF. V and J are TRBV28 and TRBJ2-7; D possibly matches TRBD1 or TRBD2 (5 bases each). V lost 1 base and J lost 3, with 16 bases in between. The CDR3 consists of 16 residues. Looked up from germline, CDR1 is MDHEN and CDR2 is SYDVKM.

In this sample, this clone turned up once. The chain combines TRBV19 with TRBJ2-1, with 10 positions matching TRBD2. The CDR3 runs 15 residues. The trim removed 2 bases at V and 7 bases at J, leaving 5 bases unmatched. Germline V CDR1 and CDR2: LNHDA, SQIVND (reference sequence). CDR3 DNA sequence: TGTGCCAGTAGTATAACTTCACTAGCGGGGAATGAGCAGTTCTTC. This sequence encodes CASSITSLAGNEQFF.

The chain recombines TRBV5-1 with TRBJ2-2; D not resolved. CDR3 length: 12 residues. V was trimmed by 1 base and J by 6 bases, leaving 4 bases between them. Germline V gene data show CDR1 as SGHRS and CDR2 as YFSETQ. The CDR3 sequence: CASSLLAGELFF. In nucleotides, the CDR3 is TGCGCCAGCAGCTTGCTCGCCGGGGAGCTGTTTTTT.

The chain is built from TRBV2 and TRBJ2-7; 10 bases are shared with TRBD1. Trimming at V came to 6 bases and at J to 1 base, leaving 12 bases not matched to a gene. Looked up from germline, CDR1 is SNHLY and CDR2 is FYNNEI. This CDR3 region has 17 residues. CDR3 protein: CASRIPGQGPGSYEQYF. The DNA for the CDR3 is TGTGCCAGCAGGATACCGGGACAGGGGCCAGGATCCTACGAGCAGTACTTC.

The rearrangement links TRBV27 to TRBJ2-7; no reliable D call. The V gene lost 6 bases and the J gene lost 0 bases, with 15 bases spanning the gap. The CDR3 extends over 15 amino acids. Germline CDR1 MNHEY, CDR2 SMNVEV (reference sequence). CDR3 in DNA: TGTGCCAGCAGAAGGTGGCAGGATAGCTCCTACGAGCAGTACTTC. Translating gives CASRRWQDSSYEQYF.